One sample yielded the 23 T cell receptor beta chains listed below, sequenced in a study of shared clonotypes between healthy human individuals (TCRdb year 2020). The method behind the library was the immunoSEQ multiplex PCR assay. Drawn from immuneACCESS, this table holds only the in-frame rearrangements with V and J called that TCRdb kept. Clones are partly lost; checked studies trace under half to an unresolved V gene and leave the rest unexplained. The sample has roughly 95,000 clones on record, more than 45% of them singletons. More than 13% of the sample lies in the top ten. The sample comprised PBMCs. These receptors were obtained from a woman between 40 and 55 years old in good health. Some clones in this sample may be carry-over from other donors' samples.

The V and J genes are TRBV28 and TRBJ1-2; D not certain. The V gene's germline CDR1 is MDHEN and CDR2 SYDVKM. V dropped 7 bases and J dropped 2 bases, with 8 bases sitting between them. CDR3 size: 12 residues. The CDR3 reads CASNVQNYGYTF. CDR3 DNA sequence: TGTGCCAGCAACGTACAGAACTATGGCTACACCTTC.

The genes are TRBV30 and TRBJ2-1, with no clear D. CDR1 and CDR2 (germline): GTSNPN, SVGIG (reference sequence). V lost 2 bases and J lost 8, with 7 bases in between. There are 11 residues in the CDR3. The CDR3 region is CAWSSRDEQFF. As DNA, the CDR3 is TGTGCCTGGAGTTCAAGAGATGAGCAGTTCTTC.

This clone appeared a few times. This chain links TRBV30 with TRBJ2-7, with D hard to call. Germline V lookup: CDR1 GTSNPN, CDR2 SVGIG (reference sequence). V dropped 0 bases and J dropped 0 bases, with 12 bases sitting between them. There are 15 residues in the CDR3. The CDR3 DNA reads as TGTGCCTGGAGTGTCGCCCTGGGAAGCTCCTACGAGCAGTACTTC. Translation gives CAWSVALGSSYEQYF.

This clone was counted only a few times. The chain links TRBV30 to TRBJ2-7; possibly TRBD1 for D (5 bases). The germline gives CDR1 GTSNPN, CDR2 SVGIG (reference sequence). This CDR3 is built from 12 residues. The CDR3 coding sequence is TGTGCTTGGGGCAGCCTCTCCTACGAGCAGTACTTC. Its translation: CAWGSLSYEQYF.

A few counts support this clone. A single base is all that separates this from a far larger clone, so a read error is likely. The J gene is TRBJ2-4, the V gene TRBV7-2, with D maybe TRBD2 (6 bases). The CDR3 spans 15 residues. Looked up from germline, CDR1 is SGHTA and CDR2 is FQGNSA. In nucleotides, the CDR3 is TGTGCCAGCAGCGATAGCGGTTTAGCCAAAAACATTCAGTGCTTC. This codes for CASSDSGLAKNIQCF.

This sequence joins TRBV14 and TRBJ2-2, with 7 bases that match TRBD2. V was pared by 4 bases and J by 3 bases, with 14 bases of the junction left unmatched. Germline CDR1 is SGHDN and CDR2 is FVKESK. The CDR3 runs 18 residues. The CDR3 nucleotides read TGTGCCAGCAGCCCTCAGTCTGGCGGGAGCAGAGACACCGGGGAGCTGTTTTTT. This encodes CASSPQSGGSRDTGELFF.

This clone was seen at least ten times. This rearrangement joins TRBV19 to TRBJ2-7; D unresolved. Trimming removed 3 bases from V and 2 bases from J, with 11 bases in between. CDR3 length: 14 residues. The germline CDR1 and CDR2 sequences are LNHDA and SQIVND (reference sequence). The chain's CDR3 is CASSMLTRTYEQYF. The CDR3 DNA sequence: TGTGCCAGTAGTATGTTGACTCGTACCTACGAGCAGTACTTC.

The V gene is TRBV7-2, the J gene TRBJ2-5, with D hard to call. Germline CDR1 and CDR2: SGHTA and FQGNSA. V shed 1 base and J shed 4 bases, with 7 bases lying between them. The CDR3 sequence is 13 residues long. Here the CDR3 reads CASSLVWAETQYF. CDR3 sequence (DNA): TGTGCCAGCAGCTTAGTGTGGGCAGAGACCCAGTACTTC.

The V and J genes are TRBV18 and TRBJ2-7; the D call may be TRBD1 or TRBD2 (6 bases each). The CDR3 spans 14 residues. Germline V gene lookup returns CDR1 KGHSH and CDR2 LQKENI. Trimming pared 2 bases from V and 4 bases from J, leaving 12 bases between. The CDR3 DNA reads as TGTGCCAGCTCACCATCCGGGGGCGAGTACGAGCAGTACTTC. This gives the protein CASSPSGGEYEQYF.

The table lists this clone with many counts. The chain couples TRBV30 to TRBJ2-3; weak D call: TRBD2 (5 bases). The V gene's germline CDR1 is GTSNPN and CDR2 SVGIG (reference sequence). This CDR3 has 13 amino acids. The V end lost 0 bases, the J end lost 4 bases, and 8 bases lay between the germline ends. The CDR3 loop reads CAWSVRGADTQYF. The CDR3 coding sequence is TGTGCCTGGAGTGTACGGGGTGCAGATACGCAGTATTTT.

For this clone: A far bigger clonotype differs at one base, so this is likely a read error. The sample contains more than one DNA sequence encoding this CDR3. The rearrangement links TRBV2 to TRBJ2-7, with 11 bases fitting TRBD2. Germline V gene data show CDR1 as SNHLY and CDR2 as FYNNEI. V lost 6 bases, J lost 6 bases, and 10 bases stayed unmatched. This CDR3 is built from 15 residues. The CDR3 protein is CASRQTSGTSGEQYF. As DNA, the CDR3 is TGTGCCAGCAGACAGACTAGCGGGACTTCAGGCGAGCAGTACTTC.

The chain has TRBV7-2 and TRBJ2-5; 7 nucleotides align to TRBD1. V trimming: 5 bases; J trimming: 4 bases; junction bases outside the gene matches: 4. CDR3 length: 13 amino acids. Germline-derived CDR1 and CDR2 are SGHTA and FQGNSA. The CDR3 DNA reads TGTGCCAGCAGCACCACAGGGGCAGAGACCCAGTACTTC. Its translation: CASSTTGAETQYF.

The chain couples TRBV4-2 to TRBJ2-2, with unresolved D. The CDR3 extends over 16 amino acids. The germline gives CDR1 LGHNA, CDR2 YNFKEQ. Trimming stripped 4 bases from V and 5 bases from J, with 17 bases between. The CDR3 bases are TGTGCCAGCAGCCCCTATGGGCAGAAGATTACCGGGGAGCTGTTTTTT. Its protein is CASSPYGQKITGELFF.

This clone was counted a single time. The chain links TRBV6-1 to TRBJ1-2; D unclear. Trimming took 7 bases from V and 7 from J, leaving 19 bases between them. The germline CDR1 and CDR2 sequences are MNHNS and SASEGT. This CDR3 has 14 residues. The CDR3 DNA follows: TGTGCCAGCATAGGAGGCCCTGGAATGTCTGGCTACACCTTC. Amino acids: CASIGGPGMSGYTF.

This clone was detected ten times or more. In the same sample, other DNA sequences code for this CDR3. The genes are TRBV28 and TRBJ1-1; D perhaps matches TRBD1 (6 bases). The V end lost 9 bases, the J end lost 6 bases, and 11 bases lay between the germline ends. The CDR3 has 11 amino acids. The germline V gene has CDR1 MDHEN and CDR2 SYDVKM. CDR3: CASLQGPEAFF. Here the CDR3 DNA reads TGTGCCAGTTTACAGGGACCTGAAGCTTTCTTT.

The rearrangement links TRBV6-6 to TRBJ1-4; D not resolved. V was trimmed by 2 bases and J by 3 bases, leaving 7 bases between them. This CDR3 is 14 amino acids long. CDR1 and CDR2 from the germline V gene are MNHNY and SVGAGI (reference sequence). The CDR3 sequence: CASSYPGANEKLFF. CDR3 nucleotide sequence: TGTGCCAGCAGTTACCCTGGGGCTAATGAAAAACTGTTTTTT.

The chain combines TRBV12-2 with TRBJ2-7. TRBV12-2 is deemed a pseudogene. The CDR3 extends over 11 amino acids. The DNA for the CDR3 is TGTGCAAGTCCCCGCTCCTGCGAGCAGTACTTC. The encoded protein is CASPRSCEQYF.

A note on this clone: This may be a read error, as it is one base from a much larger clone. The chain has TRBV18 and TRBJ2-5; D is uncertain. There are 11 residues in the CDR3. Trimming left V 2 bases short and J 6 bases short, with 4 bases between. Looked up from germline, CDR1 is KGHSH and CDR2 is LQKENI. CDR3 bases: TGTGCCAGCTCACCAGGGCAGACCCAGTACTTC. The encoded protein is CASSPGQTQYF. Full variable domain (missing parts from reference TRBV18 and TRBJ2-5): NAGVMQNPRHLVRRRGQEARLRCSPMKGHSHVYWYRQLPEEGLKFMVYLQKENIIDESGMPKERFSAEFPKEGPSILRIQQVVRGDSAAYFCASSPGQTQYFGPGTRLLVL.

This clone was counted ten times or more. This sample includes further DNA sequences coding for the same CDR3. The chain joins TRBV30 to TRBJ2-3, with D possibly matching TRBD2 (6 bases). The CDR3 runs 12 residues. V was pared by 5 bases and J by 3 bases, with 9 bases between. CDR1 is GTSNPN, CDR2 SVGIG, per germline (reference sequence). The CDR3 nucleotides read TGTGCCTGGGCGGGAACTACAGATACGCAGTATTTT. Translated: CAWAGTTDTQYF. The full variable domain, in which reference TRBV30 and TRBJ2-3 provide the parts outside the CDR3, is SQTIHQWPATLVQPVGSPLSLECTVEGTSNPNLYWYRQAAGRGLQLLFYSVGIGQISSEVPQNLSASRPQDRQFILSSKKLLLSDSGFYLCAWAGTTDTQYFGPGTRLTVL.

V usage is TRBV7-9 and J usage is TRBJ1-1; D remains ambiguous. From germline, CDR1 is SEHNR and CDR2 FQNEAQ (reference sequence). V was cut by 2 bases and J by 4 bases, with 5 bases left in between. The CDR3 runs 12 residues. The CDR3 is CASSLLGTEAFF. CDR3 in DNA: TGTGCCAGCAGCTTATTAGGCACTGAAGCTTTCTTT.

This clone was seen ten or more times. The rearrangement joins TRBV10-2 to TRBJ1-3; TRBD1 matches 10 bases. This CDR3 contains 15 residues. Germline trimming cut 3 bases from V and 2 bases from J; bases unmatched to any gene: 1. The germline gives CDR1 WSHSY, CDR2 SAAADI. The CDR3 bases are TGCGCCAGCAGTGATGGACAGGGGGCTGGAAACACCATATATTTT. It specifies CASSDGQGAGNTIYF.

The CDR3 reads CASSVLGHNEQYF. The CDR3 DNA sequence: TGTGCCAGCAGCGTACTGGGACACAACGAGCAGTACTTC. This sequence joins TRBV2 and TRBJ2-7; D may be TRBD1 (6 bases). CDR1 SNHLY and CDR2 FYNNEI come from the germline V gene. V lost 6 bases and J 5 bases, leaving 14 bases between the germline ends. The CDR3 sequence is 13 residues long.

V is TRBV15 and J is TRBJ1-1, with D unresolved. V lost 0 bases and J 8 bases, leaving 16 bases between the germline ends. CDR3 length equals 15 residues. Germline CDR1 is LNHNV and CDR2 is YYDKDF (reference sequence). The CDR3 protein is CATSRDHSGLGEAFF. In DNA, the CDR3 is TGTGCCACCAGCAGAGATCACTCAGGCTTGGGCGAAGCTTTCTTT.